This TCR beta chain was retrieved from a study of blood T cell repertoires in COVID-19 (dated by TCRdb to 2018 to 2021). In terms of the full investigation: Samples from collaborators originated in the United States, Italy and Spain and spanned both the acute and convalescent phases of COVID-19. The material from the prospective study consisted of cDNA or gDNA derived from T cells, B-cell-depleted T cells, or PBMCs. The samples were drawn from the first 160 participants of the ongoing ImmuneRACE study and from 1,254 subjects provided by 6 global collaborators. The sample metadata nearly always contained a de-identified subject ID, COVID-19 status, age in years and sex. Subjects who had been exposed to COVID-19, were actively infected with it, or had recovered from it provided the deeply sampled blood TCRbeta repertoires that made up the dataset. HLA class I and class II types, where available, came from metadata supplied by the sample provider rather than from assay-based typing. The repertoires were made available in a free public database intended to serve as a resource for research on the immune response to SARS-CoV-2. The full study reports these points: The amount of clinical and demographic metadata varied by source and participant and was provided uncurated.

TCRbeta CDR3 regions were amplified from genomic DNA using the immunoSEQ Assay, a bias-controlled multiplex PCR. As for the original processing: Within the assay, amplification of reference gene primers was used to estimate how many nucleated cells each sample contained. To quantify the absolute abundance of each unique TCRbeta CDR3 rearrangement, sequence reads were collapsed and filtered. For each sample, productive Simpson clonality was calculated by taking the square root of Simpson's diversity index across productive rearrangements. The table was pulled from immuneACCESS by TCRdb, which kept in-frame rearrangements only. Such tables lose some clones; where checked, under half of the loss comes from unresolved V genes, and the rest has no known cause. V and J calls and clone size follow that table, whereas D and trimming were derived from the DNA. Within this sample are some 180,000 clones, with roughly four fifths of them counted one time only. More than 5.5% of the sample is in the top ten clones.

Each collaborating institution followed its own protocols to collect whole blood in K2EDTA tubes. For TCRbeta analysis, collaborators shipped samples in one of three forms: frozen whole blood, isolated PBMCs, or DNA extracted from either of those sample types. The table lists this clone with a few counts. Its antigen target is currently unknown. Per-nucleotide qualities are absent, and no much larger clonotype sits a single base away. The CDR3, cysteine through phenylalanine, is 15 amino acids long. Kept here is only the CDR3 DNA, which spans 45 bases and is read in frame from base 1. Trimming takes 7 bases off V and 2 bases off J; junction bases not matched to a gene: 8. From a lookup of the germline V gene, CDR1 and CDR2 are MDHEN and SYDVKM.

Sequenced input: peripheral blood. This receptor was identified in a human donor in a cohort sampled during active COVID-19. The chain joins TRBV28 to TRBJ1-5; the central 7 bases match TRBD1. The CDR3 protein sequence reads: CASNTQGGGNQPQHF. The nucleotide sequence reads TGTGCCAGCAACACCCAGGGGGGAGGCAATCAGCCCCAGCATTTT.